This record looks at one TCR beta chain sequence and its context. Its antigen remains unknown. Naive and memory CD4+ T cell DNA was deep-sequenced without culture. Sequencing used immunoSEQ multiplex PCR; TCRdb keeps in-frame clones, though not all of them. The sample has 60,000 to 85,000 clones, 85% to 95% seen once. Before the COVID-19 pandemic, during about 2010-2019, CD4+ T cells were taken from unexposed donors. The data originate from a study of CD4 T cells in relation to SARS-CoV-2 and coronaviruses. Study at large: The restricting HLA molecule for shared crossreactive spike epitopes was mapped.

Whole-study findings and limits: This crossreactivity analysis covered spike protein alone, no other viral proteins. Culture-expanded clones reflect memory recall rather than primary priming during culture.

Germline V gene lookup returns CDR1 SGHRS and CDR2 YFSETQ. This CDR3 is built from 16 residues. V was clipped by 4 bases and J by 4 bases, with 18 bases between them. The gene calls are TRBV5-1 and TRBJ1-3; tentative D call: TRBD1 (5 bases). The TCR was taken from a human donor in good health. The sample comprised naive CD4+ T cells from PBMCs. Subset defined: naive CD4+ T cells isolated by negative enrichment. CDR3 DNA: TGCGCCAGCAGCCCAATCCAGGCAGGGTTCGGAAACACCATATATTTT. Protein product: CASSPIQAGFGNTIYF.